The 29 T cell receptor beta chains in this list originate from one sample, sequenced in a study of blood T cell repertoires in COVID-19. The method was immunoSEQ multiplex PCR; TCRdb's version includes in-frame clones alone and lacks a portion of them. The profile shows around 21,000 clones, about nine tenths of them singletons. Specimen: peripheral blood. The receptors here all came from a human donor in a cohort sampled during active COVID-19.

The CDR3: CASSPLALAFSAEQYF. The DNA for the CDR3 is TGTGCCAGCTCACCACTGGCTCTAGCCTTTTCGGCCGAGCAGTACTTC. V usage is TRBV18 and J usage is TRBJ2-7; D is possibly TRBD2 (5 bases). V was cut by 1 base and J by 6 bases, with 19 bases left in between. Germline CDR1 KGHSH, CDR2 LQKENI. The CDR3 loop spans 16 amino acids.

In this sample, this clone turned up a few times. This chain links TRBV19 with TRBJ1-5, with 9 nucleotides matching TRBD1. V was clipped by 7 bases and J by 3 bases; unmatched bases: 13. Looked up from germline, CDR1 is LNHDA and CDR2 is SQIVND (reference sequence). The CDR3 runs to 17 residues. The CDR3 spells CASTTNSGQGLNQPQHF. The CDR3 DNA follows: TGTGCCAGTACCACAAATTCGGGACAGGGCCTCAATCAGCCCCAGCATTTT.

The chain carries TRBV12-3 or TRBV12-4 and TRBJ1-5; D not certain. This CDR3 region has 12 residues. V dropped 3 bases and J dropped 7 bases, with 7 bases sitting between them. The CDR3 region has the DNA TGTGCCAGCAGTTTGTCAGGCCAGCCCCAGCATTTT. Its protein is CASSLSGQPQHF.

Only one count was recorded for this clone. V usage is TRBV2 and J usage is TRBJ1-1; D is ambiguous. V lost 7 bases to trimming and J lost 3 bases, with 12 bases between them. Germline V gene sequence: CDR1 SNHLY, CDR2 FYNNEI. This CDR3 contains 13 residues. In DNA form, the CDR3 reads TGTGCCAGCAATCCCATCTCGGACACTGAAGCTTTCTTT. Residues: CASNPISDTEAFF.

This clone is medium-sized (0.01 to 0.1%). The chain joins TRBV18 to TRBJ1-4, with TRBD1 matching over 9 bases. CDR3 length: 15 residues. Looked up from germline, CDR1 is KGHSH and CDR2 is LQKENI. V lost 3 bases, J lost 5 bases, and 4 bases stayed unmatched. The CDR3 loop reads CASSPRGQGNEKLFF. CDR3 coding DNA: TGTGCCAGCTCACCCCGGGGACAGGGCAATGAAAAACTGTTTTTT.

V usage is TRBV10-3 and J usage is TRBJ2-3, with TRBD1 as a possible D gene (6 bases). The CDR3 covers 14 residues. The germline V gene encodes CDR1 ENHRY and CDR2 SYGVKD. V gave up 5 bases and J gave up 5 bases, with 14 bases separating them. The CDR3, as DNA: TGTGCCATCAGTTCACAGGGACCCTTAGATACGCAGTATTTT. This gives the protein CAISSQGPLDTQYF.

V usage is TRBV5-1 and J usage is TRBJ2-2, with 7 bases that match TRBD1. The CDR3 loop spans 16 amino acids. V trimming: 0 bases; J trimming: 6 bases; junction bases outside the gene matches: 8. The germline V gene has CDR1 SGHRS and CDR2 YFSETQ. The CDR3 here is CASSLEQGVRPGELFF. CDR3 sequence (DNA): TGCGCCAGCAGCTTGGAGCAGGGGGTTCGGCCCGGGGAGCTGTTTTTT.

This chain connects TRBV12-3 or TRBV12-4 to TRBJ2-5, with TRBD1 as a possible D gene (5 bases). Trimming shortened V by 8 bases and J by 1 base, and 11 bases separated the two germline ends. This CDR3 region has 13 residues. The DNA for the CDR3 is TGTGCCAGCGGAAAGGGGATCCAAGAGACCCAGTACTTC. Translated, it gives CASGKGIQETQYF.

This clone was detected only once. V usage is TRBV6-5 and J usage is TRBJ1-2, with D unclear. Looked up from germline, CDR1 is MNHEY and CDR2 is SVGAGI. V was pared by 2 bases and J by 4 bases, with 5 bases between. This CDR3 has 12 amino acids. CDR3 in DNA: TGTGCCAGCAGTTACCCCGGCTATGGCTACACCTTC. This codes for CASSYPGYGYTF.

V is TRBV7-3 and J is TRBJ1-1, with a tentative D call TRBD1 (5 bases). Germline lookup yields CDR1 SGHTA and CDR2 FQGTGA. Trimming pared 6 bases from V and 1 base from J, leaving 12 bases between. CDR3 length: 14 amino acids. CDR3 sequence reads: CASSPGLTNTEAFF. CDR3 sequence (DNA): TGTGCCAGCAGTCCGGGACTCACGAACACTGAAGCTTTCTTT.

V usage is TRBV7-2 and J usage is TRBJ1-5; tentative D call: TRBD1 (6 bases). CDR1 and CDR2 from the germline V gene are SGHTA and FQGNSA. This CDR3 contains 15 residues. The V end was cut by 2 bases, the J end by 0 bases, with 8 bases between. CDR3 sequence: CASSLQGLSNQPQHF. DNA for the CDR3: TGTGCCAGCAGCTTACAGGGGCTTAGCAATCAGCCCCAGCATTTT.

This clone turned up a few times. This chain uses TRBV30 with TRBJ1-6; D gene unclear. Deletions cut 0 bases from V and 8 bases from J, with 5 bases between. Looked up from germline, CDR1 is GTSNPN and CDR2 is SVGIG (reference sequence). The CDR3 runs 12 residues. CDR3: CAWSVPDSPLHF. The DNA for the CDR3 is TGTGCCTGGAGTGTACCGGATTCACCCCTCCACTTT.

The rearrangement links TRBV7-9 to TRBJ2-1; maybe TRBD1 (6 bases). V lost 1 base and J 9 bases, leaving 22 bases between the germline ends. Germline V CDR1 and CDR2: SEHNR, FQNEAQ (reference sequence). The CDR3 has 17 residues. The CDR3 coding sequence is TGTGCCAGCAGCTTAGAGCCCCGAGGGGGTCGTCATAGTGAGCAGTTCTTC. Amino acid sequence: CASSLEPRGGRHSEQFF. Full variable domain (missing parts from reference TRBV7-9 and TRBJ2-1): DTGVSQNPRHKITKRGQNVTFRCDPISEHNRLYWYRQTLGQGPEFLTYFQNEAQLEKSRLLSDRFSAERPKGSFSTLEIQRTEQGDSAMYLCASSLEPRGGRHSEQFFGPGTRLTVL.

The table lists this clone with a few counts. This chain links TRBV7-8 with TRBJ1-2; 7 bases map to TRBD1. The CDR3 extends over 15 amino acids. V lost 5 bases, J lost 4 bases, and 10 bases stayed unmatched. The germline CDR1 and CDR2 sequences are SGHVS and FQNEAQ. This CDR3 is CASSPQTGKGYGYTF. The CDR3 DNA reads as TGTGCCAGCAGCCCCCAGACAGGGAAGGGCTATGGCTACACCTTC.

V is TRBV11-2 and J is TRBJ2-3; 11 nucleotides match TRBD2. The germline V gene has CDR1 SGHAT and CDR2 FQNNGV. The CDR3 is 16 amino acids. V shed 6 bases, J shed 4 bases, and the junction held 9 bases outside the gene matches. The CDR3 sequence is CASRHISGGVSDTQYF. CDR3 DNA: TGTGCCAGCAGACACATTAGCGGGGGGGTATCAGATACGCAGTATTTT.

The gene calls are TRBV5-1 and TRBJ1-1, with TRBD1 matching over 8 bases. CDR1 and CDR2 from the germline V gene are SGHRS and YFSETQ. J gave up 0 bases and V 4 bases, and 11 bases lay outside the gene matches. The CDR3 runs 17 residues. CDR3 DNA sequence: TGCGCCAGCAGCCCCCGACAGGGGAAAGATATGAACACTGAAGCTTTCTTT. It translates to CASSPRQGKDMNTEAFF.

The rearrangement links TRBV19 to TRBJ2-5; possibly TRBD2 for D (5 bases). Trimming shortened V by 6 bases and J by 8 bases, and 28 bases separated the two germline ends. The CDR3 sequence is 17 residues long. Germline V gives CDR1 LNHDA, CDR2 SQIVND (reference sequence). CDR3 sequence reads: CASSMGYSRDPRGTQYF. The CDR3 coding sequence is TGTGCCAGTAGCATGGGGTACTCACGCGATCCTCGGGGAACCCAGTACTTC.

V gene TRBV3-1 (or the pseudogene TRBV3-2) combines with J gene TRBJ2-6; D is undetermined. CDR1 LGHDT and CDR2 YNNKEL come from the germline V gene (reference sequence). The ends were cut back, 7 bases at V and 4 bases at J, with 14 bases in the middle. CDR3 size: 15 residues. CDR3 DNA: TGTGCCAGCAAGACCTCTGCGGCCGGGGCCAACGTCCTGACTTTC. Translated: CASKTSAAGANVLTF.

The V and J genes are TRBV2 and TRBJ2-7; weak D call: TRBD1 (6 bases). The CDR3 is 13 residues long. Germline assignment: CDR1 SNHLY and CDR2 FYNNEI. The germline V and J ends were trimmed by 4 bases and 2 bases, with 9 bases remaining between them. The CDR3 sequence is CASSGTATYEQYF. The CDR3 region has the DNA TGTGCCAGCAGTGGGACAGCCACCTACGAGCAGTACTTC. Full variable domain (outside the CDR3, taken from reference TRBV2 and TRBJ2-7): EPEVTQTPSHQVTQMGQEVILRCVPISNHLYFYWYRQILGQKVEFLVSFYNNEISEKSEIFDDQFSVERPDGSNFTLKIRSTKLEDSAMYFCASSGTATYEQYFGPGTRLTVT.

The CDR3 DNA sequence: TGTGCCATCAGCCCGGGACTAGCAGGAGGCGAGCAGTACTTC. This sequence encodes CAISPGLAGGEQYF. The rearrangement uses TRBV10-3 and TRBJ2-7, with 9 bases that match TRBD2. Losses at the gene ends were 6 bases for V and 6 bases for J; bases not matched to a gene: 9. The CDR3 runs 14 residues. Germline values: CDR1 ENHRY, CDR2 SYGVKD.

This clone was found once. CDR3 in DNA: TGTGCCAGCAGCTTGTTCTCCGGACAGTTTGAAGCTTTCTTT. Residues: CASSLFSGQFEAFF. The chain links TRBV5-4 to TRBJ1-1, with D tentatively TRBD1 (6 bases). V was trimmed by 1 base and J by 7 bases, leaving 14 bases between them. The germline V gene has CDR1 SGHNT and CDR2 YYREEE (reference sequence). The CDR3 has 14 residues.

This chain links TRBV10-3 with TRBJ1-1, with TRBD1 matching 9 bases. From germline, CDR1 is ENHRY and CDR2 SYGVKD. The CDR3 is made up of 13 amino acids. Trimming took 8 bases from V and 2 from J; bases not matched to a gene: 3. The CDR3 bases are TGTGCCATCGGGGACAGGGTCAACACTGAAGCTTTCTTT. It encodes CAIGDRVNTEAFF.

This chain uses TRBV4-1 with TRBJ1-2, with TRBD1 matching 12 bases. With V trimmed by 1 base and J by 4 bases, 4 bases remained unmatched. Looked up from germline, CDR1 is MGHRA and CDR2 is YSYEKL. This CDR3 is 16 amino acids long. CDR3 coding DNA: TGCGCCAGCAGCCAAGCCGGGACAGGGGGCGGCTATGGCTACACCTTC. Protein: CASSQAGTGGGYGYTF.

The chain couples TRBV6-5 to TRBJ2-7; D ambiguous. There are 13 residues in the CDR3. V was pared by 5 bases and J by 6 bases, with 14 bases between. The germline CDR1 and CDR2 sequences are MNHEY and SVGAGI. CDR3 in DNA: TGTGCCAGCAGTCTCGCTCGGGTCGTCGAGCAGTACTTC. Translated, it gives CASSLARVVEQYF.

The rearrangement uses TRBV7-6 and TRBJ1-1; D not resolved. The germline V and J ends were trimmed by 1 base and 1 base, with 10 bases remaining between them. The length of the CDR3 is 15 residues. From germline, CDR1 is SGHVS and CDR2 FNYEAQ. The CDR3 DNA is TGTGCCAGCAGCTTAGGAACAGTACAGAACACTGAAGCTTTCTTT. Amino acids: CASSLGTVQNTEAFF.

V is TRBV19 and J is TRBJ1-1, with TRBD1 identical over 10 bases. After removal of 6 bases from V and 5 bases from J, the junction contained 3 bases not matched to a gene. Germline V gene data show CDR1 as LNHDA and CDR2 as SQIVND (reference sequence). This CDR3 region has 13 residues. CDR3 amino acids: CASSSGQGTEAFF. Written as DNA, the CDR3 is TGTGCCAGTAGCTCGGGACAGGGGACTGAAGCTTTCTTT.

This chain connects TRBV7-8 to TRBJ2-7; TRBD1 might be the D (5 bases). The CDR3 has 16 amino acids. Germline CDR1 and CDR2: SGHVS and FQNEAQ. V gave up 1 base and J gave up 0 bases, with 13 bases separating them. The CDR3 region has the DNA TGTGCCAGCAGCTTAGGCCGTGGGGCCCCCTCCTACGAGCAGTACTTC. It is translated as CASSLGRGAPSYEQYF.

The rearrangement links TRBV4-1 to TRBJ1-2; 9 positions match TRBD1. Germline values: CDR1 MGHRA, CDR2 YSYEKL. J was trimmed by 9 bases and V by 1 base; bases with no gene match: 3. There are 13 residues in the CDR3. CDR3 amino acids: CASSQVGTGSYTF. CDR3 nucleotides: TGCGCCAGCAGCCAAGTTGGGACAGGGAGCTACACCTTC.

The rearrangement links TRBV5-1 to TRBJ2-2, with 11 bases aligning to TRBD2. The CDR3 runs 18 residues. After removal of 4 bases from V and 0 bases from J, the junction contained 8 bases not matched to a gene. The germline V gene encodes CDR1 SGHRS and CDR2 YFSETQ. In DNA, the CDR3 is TGCGCCAGCAGCCCAAAACAGACTAGCGGGGCGAACACCGGGGAGCTGTTTTTT. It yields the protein CASSPKQTSGANTGELFF.